This entry concerns a single T cell receptor (beta chain). The specificity of this receptor is unknown. No much larger clone exists at a distance of one base, and base qualities are not known. Measured from the cysteine to the phenylalanine, the CDR3 is 14 residues long. Just the 42-base CDR3 DNA is kept, in frame starting at base 1. V and J lose 4 bases and 0 bases, and a span of 4 bases separates them. The germline V gene provides CDR1 WSHSY and CDR2 SAAADI. TCR CDR3 regions were amplified from genomic DNA by multiplex PCR using the deep immunoSEQ assay. Genomic DNA extracted from each cell subset was distributed evenly over all wells of several immunoSEQ 96-well plates, and each plate served as one replicate. Each replicate PCR for sorted subsets received roughly 200 ng genomic DNA, equal to about 30,000 T cell genomes. The purified libraries were quantified using a Qubit 3.0 fluorometer, sized with a Bioanalyzer 2100, and then quantified again using the KAPA Library Quantification kit. A separate single-read 150-cycle Illumina NextSeq 550 flow cell was used to sequence each immunoSEQ 96-well plate. In the original analysis: Because only junctional sequences without quality scores were contained in the immunoSEQ output, filtering matching that applied to full-length reads could not be performed. Sequences were annotated with PyIR, a Python wrapper for IgBLAST v1.9, and V/J genes and CDR3 were assigned using IMGT germline references. Reads with weak V/J assignments (E-value above 1e-6), missing CDR3, stop codons, out-of-frame junctions, or ambiguous translated residues were removed. V3J clonotypes were defined as sequences sharing an identical inferred V gene, J gene, and CDR3 amino acid sequence. Percentage overlap between repertoires was computed as shared unique clonotypes divided by the size of the smaller repertoire. Richness of each repertoire was evaluated using RTK rarefaction, the Chao1 estimator, and Recon v2.1 estimates of unobserved clonotypes. OLGA was used to compute generation probabilities for all TCRbeta clonotypes that the gDNA method yielded from several donors. As stored in TCRdb, this immuneACCESS dataset retains in-frame rearrangements with V and J assigned. A fraction of the clones does not appear; measured against another copy, unresolved V genes explain less than half of the discrepancy, and the remainder lacks a known reason. The V and J calls and clone size were taken over from that table, and D and trimming were inferred from the DNA. The sample yields 300,000 to 350,000 clones; around 79% were counted once. About 9.4% of the sample is held by the ten biggest clonotypes.

The sample belongs to a study of shared clonotypes between healthy human individuals (dated by TCRdb to 2020 to 2021). Study-level background: The cohort included three men and a couple of women between 18 and 49 years of age. For each donor, CD4 naive and CD4 memory were each given three plates, CD8 naive was given two plates, and CD8 memory was given one plate. To estimate repertoire size and how much clonotype sharing occurs between individuals, the study deeply sequenced the blood TCR repertoires of 4 to 6 healthy adults. Different laboratories and diverse techniques were used to prepare libraries and sequence TCR repertoires, to increase sequencing depth and limit assay-specific biases. Between about 0.85 and 9.5 billion PBMCs per donor were obtained by leukapheresis. Overall study outcomes, separate from this receptor: Sampling was limited to blood, and TCR repertoires in tissue likely differ from TCR repertoires in blood. Based on pairwise subsampling, the degree of clonotype sharing among donors was expected to be affected by sequencing depth. Across a handful of donors, approximately 4.6% of naive CD4, 3% to 4% of naive CD8, 2% to 2.5% of memory CD4, and 0.4% of memory CD8 clonotypes were shared. Rarefaction of sorted-subset datasets indicated incomplete sequencing despite the large sequencing depth. The small number of donors limited the genetic and exposure-history diversity represented. Compared with non-shared clonotypes, the clonotypes found in all four sorted-subset donors had higher generation probabilities. Larger estimated clonotype richness was generally found for naive subsets than for memory subsets.

The donors were healthy, HIV-negative adults with no recently reported acute infections or vaccinations. All donors were Caucasian adults living in Nashville, Tennessee, USA. CD4+ T cells were enriched by magnetic negative selection; naive cells were then positively selected on CD45RA, and the negative fraction formed the memory subset. Blood was obtained by leukapheresis, after which PBMCs were separated by Ficoll-Histopaque density gradient centrifugation and cryopreserved in liquid nitrogen vapor phase. Analytical flow cytometry was used to check the purity and quantity of every magnetically sorted T cell population. Each sorted fraction had its genomic DNA isolated and then quantified by UV absorbance on a Nanodrop 2000c.

The sample was memory CD4+ T cells sorted from blood. The sample's cell subset or site label, decoded: CD45RA-negative fraction. This receptor was obtained from a man in his thirties or forties in good health. The V and J genes are TRBV10-2 and TRBJ2-6, with no reliable assignment of the D segment. The CDR3 corresponds to CASSVTSGANVLTF. The sequenced DNA is TGCGCCAGCAGTGTTACCTCTGGGGCCAACGTCCTGACTTTC.